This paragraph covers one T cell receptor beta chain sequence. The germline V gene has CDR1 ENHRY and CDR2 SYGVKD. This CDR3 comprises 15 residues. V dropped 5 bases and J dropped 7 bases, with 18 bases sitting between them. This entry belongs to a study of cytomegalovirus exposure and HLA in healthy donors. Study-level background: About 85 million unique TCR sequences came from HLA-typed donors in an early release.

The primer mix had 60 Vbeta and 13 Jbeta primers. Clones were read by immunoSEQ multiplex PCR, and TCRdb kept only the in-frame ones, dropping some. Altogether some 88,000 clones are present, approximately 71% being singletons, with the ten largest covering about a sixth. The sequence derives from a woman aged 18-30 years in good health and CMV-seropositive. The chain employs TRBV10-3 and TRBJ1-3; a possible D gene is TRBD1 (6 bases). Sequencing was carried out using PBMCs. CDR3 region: CAISHRPNTGNTIYF. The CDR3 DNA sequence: TGTGCCATCAGTCACCGACCGAATACAGGGAACACCATATATTTT.